This T cell receptor (beta chain) was documented in a study of shared clonotypes between healthy human individuals. The naive CD8 subset, CD45RO-negative cells positively selected for CCR7, excluded terminally differentiated effector memory CD45RA+ cells. This clone was recorded only once. Assay used: immunoSEQ multiplex PCR; TCRdb lists only in-frame clones, some missing. The sample has roughly 890,000 clones, 80% to 95% seen once; the top ten hold under 30%. This CDR3 is 15 amino acids long. Losses at the gene ends were 4 bases for V and 9 bases for J; bases not matched to a gene: 11. From germline, CDR1 is SEHNR and CDR2 FQNEAQ (reference sequence).

The TCR originated in a man aged 30-40 years in good health. The V call is TRBV7-9, the J call TRBJ2-5; 10 positions agree with TRBD2. Specimen: naive CD8+ T cells sorted from blood. The CDR3 protein is CASSSGAGGPGAQYF. In nucleotides, the CDR3 is TGTGCCAGCAGCTCCGGAGCGGGAGGGCCCGGGGCCCAGTACTTC.